This T cell receptor (beta chain) was captured in a study of T cell repertoires in cytomegalovirus infection. Study-level points and caveats: HLA-C-restricted, CMV-specific TCR beta clonotypes were dominant ex vivo.

One entry per CDR3 protein results from TCRdb running MiXCR on the reads. The top ten clones hold 3.5% to 4.5% of a sample with roughly 300,000 distinct CDR3 sequences, 9.5% of them seen once. V gave up 8 bases and J gave up 4 bases; unmatched junction bases: 10. The CDR3 runs 15 residues. Per germline, CDR1 MDHEN and CDR2 SYDVKM. This clonotype appeared many times. The antigen remains unidentified. The TCR comes from a human donor in good health (CMV status not recorded). Some clones in this sample may be carry-over from other donors' samples. The material sequenced was PBMCs. This sequence joins TRBV28 and TRBJ2-3; 9 nucleotides line up with TRBD2. In DNA form, the CDR3 reads TGTGCCAGCCGATCCTCCGGGACTAGCCCAGATACGCAGTATTTT. Protein: CASRSSGTSPDTQYF. Based on the CDR3 plus reference TRBV28 and TRBJ2-3, the full variable domain is DVKVTQSSRYLVKRTGEKVFLECVQDMDHENMFWYRQDPGLGLRLIYFSYDVKMKEKGDIPEGYSVSREKKERFSLILESASTNQTSMYLCASRSSGTSPDTQYFGPGTRLTVL.